The T cell receptor (beta chain) described here comes from a study of chemoradiotherapy in HPV16-positive cancers (dated by TCRdb to the early 2020s). With regard to the full study: Candidate HPV-specific T-cell clones and common TCR motifs were defined by functional T-cell assays performed on cells from two HPV16-positive patients. Whether T-cell immunity against the HPV oncoproteins E6 and E7 changes during chemoradiotherapy and whether survival is affected by this immunity were examined in the study. Next, the candidate HPV-specific TCRs and motifs were followed in TCR repertoires from around 90 patients with HPV-related cancers.

Study-wide findings and limitations: In HPV16-positive patients, expansion of HPV-responsive T cells during chemoradiotherapy was found to be associated with improved recurrence-free survival. Expansion of candidate HPV-specific clones and E7-related TCR motifs was observed in the tumor microenvironment during treatment, whereas no such expansion was observed for non-HPV-specific T cells. The functional definition of HPV-specific T cells came from only a couple of HPV16-positive patients, and the survival association was reported for HPV16-positive patients.

Remarks on this clone: What antigen it recognizes has not been identified. No much larger clone exists at a distance of one base, and base qualities are not known.

Library method: the immunoSEQ multiplex PCR assay. Drawn from immuneACCESS, this table holds only the in-frame rearrangements with V and J called that TCRdb kept. Clones are partly lost; checked studies trace under half to an unresolved V gene and leave the rest unexplained. The sample data list about 24,000 clones, and more than 90% of these were observed just once. About a sixth of the sample is taken by the ten largest. Because repertoires were sampled repeatedly during chemoradiotherapy, clonal expansion in the tumor microenvironment could be followed. Reading from cysteine to phenylalanine, the CDR3 counts 17 amino acids. Only the CDR3 portion is preserved as DNA: 51 bases, with reading frame beginning at the first base. For CDR1 and CDR2, the germline V gene lists MDHEN and SYDVKM. V is pruned by 4 bases and J by 7 bases, leaving 14 bases of the junction without a gene match.

The rearranged chain carries TRBV28 and TRBJ2-1; the central 9 bases match TRBD2. This TCR was sampled from a human donor with HPV-associated anogenital cancer. This material consisted of blood, taken from a patient who underwent chemoradiotherapy. Read as DNA, the sequence is TGTGCCAGCAGTTCCCTCCTCGGTAGCGGGAGTGGTAATGAGCAGTTCTTC. The translation is CASSSLLGSGSGNEQFF.